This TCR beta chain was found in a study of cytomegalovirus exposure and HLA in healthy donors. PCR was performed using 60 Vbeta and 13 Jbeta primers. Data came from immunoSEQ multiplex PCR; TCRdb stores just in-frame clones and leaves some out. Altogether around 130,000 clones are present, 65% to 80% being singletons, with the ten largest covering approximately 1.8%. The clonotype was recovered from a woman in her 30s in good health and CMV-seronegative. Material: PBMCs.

The CDR3 loop reads CASSAQTGLGQPQHF. CDR3 DNA sequence: TGTGCCAGCAGCGCCCAGACAGGGTTGGGTCAGCCCCAGCATTTT. The V gene is TRBV7-2, the J gene TRBJ1-5; 7 positions match TRBD1. Germline V lookup: CDR1 SGHTA, CDR2 FQGNSA. This CDR3 comprises 15 residues. Germline trimming cut 5 bases from V and 6 bases from J; bases unmatched to any gene: 10.